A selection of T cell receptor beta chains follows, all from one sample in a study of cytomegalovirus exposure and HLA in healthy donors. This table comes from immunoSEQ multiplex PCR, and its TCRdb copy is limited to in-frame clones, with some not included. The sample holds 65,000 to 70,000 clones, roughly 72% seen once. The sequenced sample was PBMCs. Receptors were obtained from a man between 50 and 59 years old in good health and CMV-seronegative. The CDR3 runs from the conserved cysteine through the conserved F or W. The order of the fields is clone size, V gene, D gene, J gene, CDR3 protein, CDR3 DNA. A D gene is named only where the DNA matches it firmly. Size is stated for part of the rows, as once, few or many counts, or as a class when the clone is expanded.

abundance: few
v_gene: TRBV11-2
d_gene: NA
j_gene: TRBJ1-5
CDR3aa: CASSKTPGSNQPQHF
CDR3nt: TGTGCCAGCAGCAAAACCCCGGGTAGCAATCAGCCCCAGCATTTT

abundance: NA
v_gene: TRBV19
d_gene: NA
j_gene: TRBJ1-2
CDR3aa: CASSIGGAGAGGYTF
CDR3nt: TGTGCCAGTAGTATAGGGGGTGCGGGGGCCGGTGGCTACACCTTC

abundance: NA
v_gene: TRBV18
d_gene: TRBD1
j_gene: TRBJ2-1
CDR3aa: CASSLGQGELGEQFF
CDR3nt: TGTGCCAGCTCACTTGGACAGGGAGAGCTAGGTGAGCAGTTCTTC

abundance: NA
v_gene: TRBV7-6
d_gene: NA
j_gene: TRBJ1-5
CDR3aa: CASSLSTGRPQHF
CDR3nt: TGTGCCAGCAGCTTATCAACAGGCCGGCCCCAGCATTTT

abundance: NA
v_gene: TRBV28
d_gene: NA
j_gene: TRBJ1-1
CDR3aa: CASGLVARLEAFF
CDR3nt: TGTGCCAGCGGCCTAGTAGCGCGCCTTGAAGCTTTCTTT

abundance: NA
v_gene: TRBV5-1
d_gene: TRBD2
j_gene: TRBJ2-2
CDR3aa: CASSAGLGTGELFF
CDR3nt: TGCGCCAGCAGCGCCGGACTAGGCACCGGGGAGCTGTTTTTT

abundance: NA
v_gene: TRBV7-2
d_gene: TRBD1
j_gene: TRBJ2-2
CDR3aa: CASSSHGQGWAGELFF
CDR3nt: TGTGCCAGCAGCTCGCACGGACAGGGGTGGGCCGGGGAGCTGTTTTTT

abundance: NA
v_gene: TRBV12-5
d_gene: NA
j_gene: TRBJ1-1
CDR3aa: CASGLATERAGTEAFF
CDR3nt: TGTGCTAGTGGTTTGGCGACGGAGAGGGCGGGCACTGAAGCTTTCTTT

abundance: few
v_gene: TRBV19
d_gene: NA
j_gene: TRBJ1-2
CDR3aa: CASSTAGPGNYGYTF
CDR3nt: TGTGCCAGTAGTACTGCGGGGCCGGGAAACTATGGCTACACCTTC

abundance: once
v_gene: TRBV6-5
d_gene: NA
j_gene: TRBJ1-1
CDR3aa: CASSRGSEAFF
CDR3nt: TGTGCCAGCAGTCGAGGGTCCGAAGCTTTCTTT

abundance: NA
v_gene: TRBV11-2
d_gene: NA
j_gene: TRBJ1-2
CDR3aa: CASSLGLYGYTF
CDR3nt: TGTGCCAGCAGCTTAGGACTCTATGGCTACACCTTC

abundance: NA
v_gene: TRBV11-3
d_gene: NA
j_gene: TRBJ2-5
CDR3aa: CASSPGQKQETQYF
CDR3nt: TGTGCCAGCAGCCCGGGACAAAAACAAGAGACCCAGTACTTC

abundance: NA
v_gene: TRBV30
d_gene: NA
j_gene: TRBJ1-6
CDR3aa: CAWSADRINSPLHF
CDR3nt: TGTGCCTGGAGTGCTGACAGAATTAATTCACCCCTCCACTTT

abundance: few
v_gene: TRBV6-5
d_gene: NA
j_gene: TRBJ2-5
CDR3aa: CASSYGSQETQYF
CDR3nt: TGTGCCAGCAGTTATGGCAGCCAAGAGACCCAGTACTTC

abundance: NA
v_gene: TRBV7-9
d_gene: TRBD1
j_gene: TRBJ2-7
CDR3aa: CASSSRTGGDEQYF
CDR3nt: TGTGCCAGCAGCAGCCGGACAGGGGGCGACGAGCAGTACTTC

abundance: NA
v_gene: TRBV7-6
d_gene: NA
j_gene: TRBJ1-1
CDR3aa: CASSLRSRDILTRDLDTEAFF
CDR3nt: TGTGCCAGCAGCTTAAGGTCCCGGGACATTTTGACCCGTGACTTAGACACTGAAGCTTTCTTT

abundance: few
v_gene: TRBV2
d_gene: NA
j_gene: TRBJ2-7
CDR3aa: CASSVPGSSYEQYF
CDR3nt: TGTGCCAGCAGTGTCCCGGGAAGCTCCTACGAGCAGTACTTC

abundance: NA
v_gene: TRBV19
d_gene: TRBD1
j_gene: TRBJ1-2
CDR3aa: CASSIVRDRVHYGYTF
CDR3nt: TGTGCCAGTAGTATAGTCCGCGACAGGGTTCACTATGGCTACACCTTC

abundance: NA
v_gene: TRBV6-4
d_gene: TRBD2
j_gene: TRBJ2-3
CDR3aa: CASRPFAGGSTDTQYF
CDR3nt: TGTGCCAGCAGGCCCTTTGCGGGGGGCAGCACAGATACGCAGTATTTT

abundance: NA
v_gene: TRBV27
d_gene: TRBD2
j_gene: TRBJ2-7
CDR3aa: CASSSLAGVGEQYF
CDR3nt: TGTGCCAGCAGTTCTTTAGCGGGAGTGGGCGAGCAGTACTTC

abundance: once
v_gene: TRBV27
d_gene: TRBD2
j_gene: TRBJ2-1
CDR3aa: CASSLASGGTEQFF
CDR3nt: TGTGCCAGCAGTTTGGCTAGCGGGGGAACTGAGCAGTTCTTC

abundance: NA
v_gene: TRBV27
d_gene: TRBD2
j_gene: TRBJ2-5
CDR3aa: CASSLIAGAVETQYF
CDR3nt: TGTGCCAGCAGTTTAATAGCGGGAGCCGTAGAGACCCAGTACTTC

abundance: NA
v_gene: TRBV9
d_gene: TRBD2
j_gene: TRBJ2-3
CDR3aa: CASSQGLAGGITDTQYF
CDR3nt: TGTGCCAGCAGCCAAGGGCTAGCGGGGGGGATCACAGATACGCAGTATTTT

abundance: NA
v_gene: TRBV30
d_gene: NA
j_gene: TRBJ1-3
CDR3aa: CAWSVGGSGNTIYF
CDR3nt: TGTGCCTGGAGTGTAGGAGGTTCTGGAAACACCATATATTTT

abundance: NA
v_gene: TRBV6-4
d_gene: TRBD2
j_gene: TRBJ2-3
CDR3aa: CASSVSGGGDTQYF
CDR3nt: TGTGCCAGCAGCGTCTCGGGAGGGGGAGATACGCAGTATTTT

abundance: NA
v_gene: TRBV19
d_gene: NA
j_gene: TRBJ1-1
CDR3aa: CASSPTDRSTEAFF
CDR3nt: TGTGCCAGTAGTCCGACGGACAGATCCACTGAAGCTTTCTTT

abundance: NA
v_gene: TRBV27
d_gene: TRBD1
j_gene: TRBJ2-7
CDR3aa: CASSLRGQGAWEQYF
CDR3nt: TGTGCCAGCAGTTTAAGGGGACAGGGGGCGTGGGAGCAGTACTTC

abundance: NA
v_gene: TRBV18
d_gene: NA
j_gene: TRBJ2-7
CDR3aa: CASSPPQGSYEQYF
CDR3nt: TGTGCCAGCTCACCACCTCAGGGTTCCTACGAGCAGTACTTC

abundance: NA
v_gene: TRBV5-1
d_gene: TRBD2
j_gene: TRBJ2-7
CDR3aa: CASRRAGSYEQYF
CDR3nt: TGCGCCAGCAGACGAGCGGGGTCCTACGAGCAGTACTTC

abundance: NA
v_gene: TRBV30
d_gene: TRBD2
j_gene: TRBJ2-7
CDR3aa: CAWRRTSGSFREQYF
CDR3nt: TGTGCCTGGAGAAGGACTAGCGGGAGTTTCCGCGAGCAGTACTTC

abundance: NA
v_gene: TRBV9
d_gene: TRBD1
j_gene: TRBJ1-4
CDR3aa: CASSAWGGQENEKLFF
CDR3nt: TGTGCCAGCAGCGCCTGGGGGGGACAGGAGAATGAAAAACTGTTTTTT

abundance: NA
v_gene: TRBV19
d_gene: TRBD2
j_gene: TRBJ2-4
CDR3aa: CASSGGGVTVQYF
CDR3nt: TGTGCCAGTAGTGGTGGGGGGGTGACAGTTCAGTACTTC

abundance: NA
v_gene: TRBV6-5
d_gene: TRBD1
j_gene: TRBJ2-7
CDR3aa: CASSRGTGLTYEQYF
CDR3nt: TGTGCCAGCAGTAGGGGGACAGGGTTGACCTACGAGCAGTACTTC

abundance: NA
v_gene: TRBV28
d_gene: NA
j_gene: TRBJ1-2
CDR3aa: CASSLIVGQGHGYTF
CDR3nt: TGTGCCAGCAGTTTAATTGTCGGGCAGGGCCATGGCTACACCTTC

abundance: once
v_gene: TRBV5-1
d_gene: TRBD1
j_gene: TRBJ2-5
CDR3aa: CASSLVGQVQETQYF
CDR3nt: TGCGCCAGCAGCTTGGTAGGACAGGTTCAAGAGACCCAGTACTTC

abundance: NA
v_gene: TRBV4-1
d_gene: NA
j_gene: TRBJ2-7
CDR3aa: CASSRAQASYEQYF
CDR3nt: TGCGCCAGCAGCCGAGCACAGGCCTCCTACGAGCAGTACTTC

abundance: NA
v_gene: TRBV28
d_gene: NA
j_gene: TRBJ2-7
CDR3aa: CASTRGMFSYEQYF
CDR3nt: TGTGCCAGCACTAGGGGGATGTTCTCCTACGAGCAGTACTTC

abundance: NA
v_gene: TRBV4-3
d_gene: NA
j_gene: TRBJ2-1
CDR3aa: CASSQLETGFYNEQFF
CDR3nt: TGCGCCAGCAGCCAACTTGAAACGGGGTTCTACAATGAGCAGTTCTTC

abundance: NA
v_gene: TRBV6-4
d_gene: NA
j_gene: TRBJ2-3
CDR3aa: CASSFGDTQYF
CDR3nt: TGTGCCAGCTCTTTCGGGGATACGCAGTATTTT

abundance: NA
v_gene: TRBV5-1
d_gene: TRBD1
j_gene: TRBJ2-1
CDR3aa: CASRSGTGSYNEQFF
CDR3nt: TGCGCCAGCAGGTCCGGGACAGGTTCCTACAATGAGCAGTTCTTC

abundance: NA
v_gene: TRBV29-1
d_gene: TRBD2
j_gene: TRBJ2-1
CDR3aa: CSVWLAGGYNEQFF
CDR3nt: TGCAGCGTGTGGCTAGCGGGGGGGTACAATGAGCAGTTCTTC

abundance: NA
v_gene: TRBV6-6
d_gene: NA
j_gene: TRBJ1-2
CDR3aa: CASSYYTRARGEGYTF
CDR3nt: TGTGCCAGCAGTTACTATACACGGGCGCGGGGCGAAGGCTACACCTTC

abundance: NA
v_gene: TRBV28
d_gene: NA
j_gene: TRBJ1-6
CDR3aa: CASSSGRVALHF
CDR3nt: TGTGCCAGCAGTTCCGGGAGGGTGGCCCTCCACTTT

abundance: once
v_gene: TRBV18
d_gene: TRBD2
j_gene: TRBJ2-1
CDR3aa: CASSPLREVGNEQFF
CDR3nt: TGTGCCAGCTCACCGCTGCGGGAGGTGGGGAATGAGCAGTTCTTC

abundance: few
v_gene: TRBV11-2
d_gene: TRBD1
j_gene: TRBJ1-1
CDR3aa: CASSRQGAVFTEAFF
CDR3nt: TGTGCCAGCAGCCGACAGGGGGCTGTGTTCACTGAAGCTTTCTTT

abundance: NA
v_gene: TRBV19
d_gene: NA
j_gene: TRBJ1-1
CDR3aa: CASSMLGPNTEAFF
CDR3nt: TGTGCCAGTAGTATGTTGGGGCCGAACACTGAAGCTTTCTTT

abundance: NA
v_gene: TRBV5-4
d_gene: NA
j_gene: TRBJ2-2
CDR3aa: CASSPPTGELFF
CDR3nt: TGTGCCAGCAGCCCCCCTACCGGGGAGCTGTTTTTT

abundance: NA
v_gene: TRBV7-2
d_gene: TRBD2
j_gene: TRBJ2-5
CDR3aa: CASSRQAGAGETQYF
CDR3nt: TGTGCCAGCAGCCGTCAAGCGGGAGCGGGAGAGACCCAGTACTTC